This T cell receptor beta chain was recorded in a study of blood T cell repertoires in COVID-19. Study background: Spain, Italy and the United States supplied samples that represented acute and convalescent COVID-19.

The method was immunoSEQ multiplex PCR; TCRdb's version includes in-frame clones alone and lacks a portion of them. The sample records more than 110,000 clones, less than 80% being singletons. The CDR3 covers 13 residues. CDR1 is SEHNR, CDR2 FQNEAQ, per germline (reference sequence). With 4 bases removed from V and 6 bases from J, the gap between germline ends came to 12 bases. This clone was seen only once. Sample: peripheral blood. The receptor was isolated from a man between 60 and 70 years old with acute or convalescent COVID-19. V usage is TRBV7-9 and J usage is TRBJ1-1; maybe TRBD1 (5 bases). The CDR3 coding sequence is TGTGCCAGCAGCTCAAGGGGTTTCGCTGAAGCTTTCTTT. It codes for CASSSRGFAEAFF.